The source of this T cell receptor beta chain is a study of blood T cell repertoires in COVID-19. Germline V CDR1 and CDR2: LNHNV, YYDKDF (reference sequence). This CDR3 comprises 19 residues. With 0 bases clipped from V and 0 bases from J, the junction kept 6 bases outside the gene matches. In the original analysis: For nucleated cells, counts were estimated from reference gene primer amplification. Profiling relied on immunoSEQ multiplex PCR, and the TCRdb table lists in-frame clones only, not all of them. D and trimming come from the DNA, and the V and J calls and clone size come from that table. Here the sample spans 200,000 to 250,000 clones, about 82% being singletons.

The clonotype comes from a woman aged 55-70 years with active or convalescent COVID-19. The chain has TRBV15 and TRBJ2-3, with 13 positions matching TRBD2. The sequenced material came from peripheral blood. CDR3 protein: CATSRELAGGPSSTDTQYF. In nucleotides, the CDR3 is TGTGCCACCAGCAGAGAACTAGCGGGAGGGCCTTCTAGCACAGATACGCAGTATTTT. The full variable domain, its missing parts supplied by reference TRBV15 and TRBJ2-3, is DAMVIQNPRYQVTQFGKPVTLSCSQTLNHNVMYWYQQKSSQAPKLLFHYYDKDFNNEADTPDNFQSRRPNTSFCFLDIRSPGLGDTAMYLCATSRELAGGPSSTDTQYFGPGTRLTVL.